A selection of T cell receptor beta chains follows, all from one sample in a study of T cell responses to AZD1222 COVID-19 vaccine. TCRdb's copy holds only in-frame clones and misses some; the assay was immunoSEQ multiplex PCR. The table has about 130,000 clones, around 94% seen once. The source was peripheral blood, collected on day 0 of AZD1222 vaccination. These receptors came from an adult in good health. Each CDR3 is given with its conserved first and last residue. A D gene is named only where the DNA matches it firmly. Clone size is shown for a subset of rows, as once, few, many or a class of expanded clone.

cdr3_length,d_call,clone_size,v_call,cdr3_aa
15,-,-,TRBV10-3,CAISDILVGTDTQYF
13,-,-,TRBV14,CASSWGVNTEAFF
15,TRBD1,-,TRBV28,CASSFPGQAWDEQYF
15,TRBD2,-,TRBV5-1,CASSSSSGRGETQYF
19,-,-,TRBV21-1,CASSNPLAPITPKDNEQFF
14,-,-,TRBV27,CASSLSQGNQPQHF
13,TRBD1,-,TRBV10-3,CAISRDRGYEQYF
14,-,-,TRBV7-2,CASSLNPSDYEQYF
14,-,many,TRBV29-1,CSVLKGREADEQFF
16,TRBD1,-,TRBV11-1,CASSEGQTRTNEKLFF
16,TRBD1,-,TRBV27,CASSKIPGQANYGYTF
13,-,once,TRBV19,CASRFLQGGEAFF
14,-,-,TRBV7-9,CASSLAHSGNTIYF
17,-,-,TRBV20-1,CSASIFGRGVGNQPQHF
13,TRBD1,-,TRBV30,CAWTLTGTGELFF
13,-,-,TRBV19,CASKSPAANEQFF
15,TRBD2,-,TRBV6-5,CASSLLAGGMETQYF
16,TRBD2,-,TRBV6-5,CASSYTPGGGLGEQYF
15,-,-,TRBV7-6,CASSLGRAGIGEQYF
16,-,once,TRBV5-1,CASREGYQGRRNTIYF
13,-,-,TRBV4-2,CASSPSPLGEQFF
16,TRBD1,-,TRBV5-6,CASSNDRGTTNEKLFF
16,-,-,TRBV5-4,CASSHPVQTMNTEAFF
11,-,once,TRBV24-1,CATSQSQEQFF
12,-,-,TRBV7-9,CASSSGWTEAFF
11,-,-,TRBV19,CASSISIEAFF
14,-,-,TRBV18,CASSPGFSNTEAFF
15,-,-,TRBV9,CASSVDTIGENEQFF
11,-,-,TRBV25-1,CASTGRKTQYF
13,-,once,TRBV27,CASTRQVPYEQYF
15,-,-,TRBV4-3,CASSQESNTRNEQFF
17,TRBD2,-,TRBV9,CASSVAGQRTSYNEQFF
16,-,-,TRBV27,CASSLEVAAVNEKLFF
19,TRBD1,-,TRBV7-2,CASSSGGRTGSVIGYGYTF
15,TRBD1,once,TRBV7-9,CASSLDRGSTDTQYF
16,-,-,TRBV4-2,CASSQDPASSYNEQFF
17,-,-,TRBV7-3,CASSLGGPVTGANVLTF
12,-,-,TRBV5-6,CASLRPGETQYF
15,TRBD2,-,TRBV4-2,CASSPQRQRGETQYF
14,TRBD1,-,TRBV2,CASSGTGGGNTIYF
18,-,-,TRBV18,CASSPPIAGFISYNEQFF
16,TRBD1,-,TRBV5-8,CASSLEWTGGHTEAFF
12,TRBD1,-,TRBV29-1,CSVQQGAAGYTF
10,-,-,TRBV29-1,CSVGYNEQFF
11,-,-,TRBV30,CAWQRFYEQYF
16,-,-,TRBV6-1,CASSDFAGGWEGEQFF
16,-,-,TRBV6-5,CASSYQMGISGNTIYF
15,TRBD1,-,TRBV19,CASSTWTGEGETQYF
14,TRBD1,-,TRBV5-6,CASSPWTGEQPQHF
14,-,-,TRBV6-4,CASSKGSGSDEQFF
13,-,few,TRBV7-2,CASSLGQGYGYTF
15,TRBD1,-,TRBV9,CASSPRTGTNTEAFF
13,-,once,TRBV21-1,CASSYPGSATQYF
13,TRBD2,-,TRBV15,CATSRQAGDEQFF
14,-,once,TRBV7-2,CASSTRQAGNTIYF
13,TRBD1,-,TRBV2,CASRTDRGQGYTF
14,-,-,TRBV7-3,CASSPTRVGSPLHF
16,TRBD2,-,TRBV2,CASSERWTSGFNEQFF
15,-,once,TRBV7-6,CASSWIGGERAEAFF